Shown below are 4 T cell receptor beta chains from a single sample sequenced in a study of blood T cell repertoires in COVID-19. Profiled with immunoSEQ multiplex PCR; TCRdb holds only in-frame clones, not every one. The data contain 150,000 to 200,000 clones, around 80% of them singletons. The sample was peripheral blood. The receptors come from a woman in her 70s with COVID-19, enrolled during active disease.

V and J are TRBV19 and TRBJ1-5; D is possibly TRBD1 (6 bases). The CDR3 is 12 amino acids. CDR1 is LNHDA, CDR2 SQIVND, per germline (reference sequence). V was pared by 5 bases and J by 6 bases, with 8 bases between. CDR3 nucleotides: TGTGCCAGTAGTTTCAGGGGTCAGCCCCAGCATTTT. This encodes CASSFRGQPQHF.

The chain couples TRBV19 to TRBJ1-2; TRBD1 aligns across 9 bases. This CDR3 spans 14 amino acids. The junction had 7 bases not matched to a gene; V was cut back by 6 bases and J by 5 bases. Germline CDR1 reads LNHDA; CDR2 reads SQIVND (reference sequence). CDR3 bases: TGTGCCAGTAGGCCGGGACAGGGTCGTTATGGCTACACCTTC. This codes for CASRPGQGRYGYTF.

The rearrangement links TRBV6-5 to TRBJ2-3; 7 bases agree with TRBD2. J gave up 0 bases and V 2 bases, and 5 bases lay outside the gene matches. Germline V gene sequence: CDR1 MNHEY, CDR2 SVGAGI. This CDR3 spans 16 amino acids. The DNA for the CDR3 is TGTGCCAGCAGTTACGTGGCTAGCGGAAGCACAGATACGCAGTATTTT. It specifies CASSYVASGSTDTQYF.

The chain recombines TRBV12-5 with TRBJ1-5, with D uncertain. Trimming removed 4 bases from V and 6 bases from J, with 10 bases in between. The CDR3 extends over 13 amino acids. The V gene's germline CDR1 is LGHNT and CDR2 FRNRAP. Here the CDR3 DNA reads TGTGCTAGTGGTTCGGAGGTGGGTCAGCCCCAGCATTTT. Translation gives CASGSEVGQPQHF.